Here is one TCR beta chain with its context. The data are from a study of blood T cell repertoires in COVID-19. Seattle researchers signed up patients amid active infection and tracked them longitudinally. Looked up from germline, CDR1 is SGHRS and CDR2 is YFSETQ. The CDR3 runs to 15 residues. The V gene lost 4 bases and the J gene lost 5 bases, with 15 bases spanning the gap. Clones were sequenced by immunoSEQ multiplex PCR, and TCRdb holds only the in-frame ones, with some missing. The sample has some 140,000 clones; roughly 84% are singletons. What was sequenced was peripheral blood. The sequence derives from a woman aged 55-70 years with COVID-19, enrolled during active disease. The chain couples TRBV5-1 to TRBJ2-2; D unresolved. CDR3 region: CASSPPSAGTGELFF. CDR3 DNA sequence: TGCGCCAGCAGCCCGCCGAGTGCCGGGACCGGGGAGCTGTTTTTT.